The clone carrying this T cell receptor (beta chain) has more than one count but fewer than ten. The antigen remains undetermined. This record comes from a study of T-cell memory formation after mild COVID-19. Overall study results and limits: From day 15 to 85, contracting clones were balanced between CD4 and CD8, whereas later expanders leaned toward CD4+.

V lost 1 base and J lost 3; bases outside the gene matches: 3. The CDR3 has 14 amino acids. Germline CDR1 DFQATT, CDR2 SNEGSKA (reference sequence). TCRalpha and TCRbeta libraries used 5'RACE with constant-segment primers and UMIs. TCRdb re-called the 5' RACE reads through MiXCR, storing one row per CDR3 protein. Here the sample spans under 300,000 distinct CDR3 sequences, about a sixth being singletons. This receptor was obtained from a man aged 18 to 29 who had mild COVID-19 (a few samples of this study predate the infection). Cell type and time point are not known. The sequenced sample was PBMCs or a T cell subset sorted from them (not recorded which). The rearrangement links TRBV20-1 to TRBJ2-7; 10 bases are a match to TRBD2. As DNA, the CDR3 is TGCAGTGCTAGAGCGTCTAGCGGGGGCTACGAGCAGTACTTC. This translates into CSARASSGGYEQYF.